Below are 9 T cell receptor beta chains sequenced from a single sample in a study of blood T cell repertoires in COVID-19. Some clones are missing from TCRdb's copy, which holds only in-frame ones; the method was immunoSEQ multiplex PCR. The data contain about 200,000 clones, over 80% of them singletons. Sequenced input: peripheral blood. The source is a human donor in a cohort sampled during active COVID-19.

Here the CDR3 reads CASSPGLAGAGYEQYF. The CDR3 DNA reads as TGTGCCAGCAGCCCAGGACTAGCGGGAGCGGGGTACGAGCAGTACTTC. The genes are TRBV3-1 (or the pseudogene TRBV3-2) and TRBJ2-7, with TRBD2 matching 13 bases. The trim removed 4 bases at V and 4 bases at J, leaving 7 bases unmatched. The germline CDR1 and CDR2 sequences are LGHDT and YNNKEL (reference sequence). The CDR3 is 16 amino acids.

The chain couples TRBV5-4 to TRBJ2-7; TRBD2 is a possible D gene (5 bases). Germline V gene sequence: CDR1 SGHNT, CDR2 YYREEE (reference sequence). This CDR3 region has 13 residues. Trimming shortened V by 4 bases and J by 4 bases, and 12 bases separated the two germline ends. This CDR3 reads CASSPVGMYEQYF. The CDR3 coding sequence is TGTGCCAGCAGCCCCGTCGGGATGTACGAGCAGTACTTC.

The chain has TRBV18 and TRBJ1-1; tentative D call: TRBD1 (6 bases). Germline V gives CDR1 KGHSH, CDR2 LQKENI. The CDR3 runs 12 residues. V lost 2 bases and J lost 9, with 10 bases in between. This chain's CDR3 is CASSPLGGKAFF. The CDR3 DNA is TGTGCCAGCTCACCATTAGGGGGAAAAGCTTTCTTT. Together with reference TRBV18 and TRBJ1-1, the CDR3 gives the full variable domain: NAGVMQNPRHLVRRRGQEARLRCSPMKGHSHVYWYRQLPEEGLKFMVYLQKENIIDESGMPKERFSAEFPKEGPSILRIQQVVRGDSAAYFCASSPLGGKAFFGQGTRLTVV.

The chain is built from TRBV27 and TRBJ2-7; 8 bases fit TRBD2. The CDR3 length is 15 residues. V was pared by 10 bases and J by 0 bases, with 11 bases of the junction left unmatched. Germline loops: CDR1 MNHEY, CDR2 SMNVEV (reference sequence). The CDR3 region is CATQRGGRNSYEQYF. The CDR3 DNA follows: TGTGCCACCCAGCGAGGCGGGAGGAACTCCTACGAGCAGTACTTC.

The chain is built from TRBV19 and TRBJ1-5; 11 bases are a match to TRBD1. Trimming cost V 9 bases and J 7 bases; bases outside gene matches: 8. Germline CDR1 reads LNHDA; CDR2 reads SQIVND (reference sequence). The CDR3 is made up of 14 amino acids. The CDR3 nucleotides are TGTGCCAGCATGGACAGGGGGCGAAGGCAGCCCCAGCATTTT. The encoded protein is CASMDRGRRQPQHF.

The V gene is TRBV30, the J gene TRBJ2-6; 7 bases match TRBD2. CDR3 length: 16 amino acids. From germline, CDR1 is GTSNPN and CDR2 SVGIG (reference sequence). V lost 6 bases and J lost 2; bases outside the gene matches: 10. The DNA for the CDR3 is TGTGCCTGCCTGAACGGCGGGAGAGCTGGGGCCAACGTCCTGACTTTC. Amino acids: CACLNGGRAGANVLTF. Using reference TRBV30 and TRBJ2-6 for the parts outside the CDR3, the full variable domain is SQTIHQWPATLVQPVGSPLSLECTVEGTSNPNLYWYRQAAGRGLQLLFYSVGIGQISSEVPQNLSASRPQDRQFILSSKKLLLSDSGFYLCACLNGGRAGANVLTFGAGSRLTVL.

The chain joins TRBV19 to TRBJ1-2; TRBD1 agrees at 8 bases. Per germline, CDR1 LNHDA and CDR2 SQIVND (reference sequence). This CDR3 is built from 15 residues. Trimming removed 5 bases from V and 5 bases from J; junction bases left unmatched: 10. CDR3 bases: TGTGCCAGTAGTGCCCGGGACAGGCTCCTTTATGGCTACACCTTC. Translated, it gives CASSARDRLLYGYTF.

The chain recombines TRBV30 with TRBJ2-7; 8 positions agree with TRBD2. The V segment lost 0 bases and the J segment 3 bases; nucleotides outside the gene matches: 4. Per the germline V gene, CDR1 is GTSNPN and CDR2 is SVGIG (reference sequence). The CDR3 spans 14 residues. DNA for the CDR3: TGTGCCTGGAGTGTATCAGCGGGAGTCTACGAGCAGTACTTC. This gives the protein CAWSVSAGVYEQYF. The full variable domain, completed using reference TRBV30 and TRBJ2-7, is SQTIHQWPATLVQPVGSPLSLECTVEGTSNPNLYWYRQAAGRGLQLLFYSVGIGQISSEVPQNLSASRPQDRQFILSSKKLLLSDSGFYLCAWSVSAGVYEQYFGPGTRLTVT.

The chain uses TRBV28 and TRBJ1-6; perhaps TRBD1 as D (5 bases). There are 15 residues in the CDR3. In germline, CDR1 is MDHEN, CDR2 SYDVKM. V shed 9 bases and J shed 10 bases, with 22 bases lying between them. The CDR3 DNA reads as TGTGCCAGTGTCACATCCCCCGGGGGGGGATCACCCCTCCACTTT. Translation gives CASVTSPGGGSPLHF.